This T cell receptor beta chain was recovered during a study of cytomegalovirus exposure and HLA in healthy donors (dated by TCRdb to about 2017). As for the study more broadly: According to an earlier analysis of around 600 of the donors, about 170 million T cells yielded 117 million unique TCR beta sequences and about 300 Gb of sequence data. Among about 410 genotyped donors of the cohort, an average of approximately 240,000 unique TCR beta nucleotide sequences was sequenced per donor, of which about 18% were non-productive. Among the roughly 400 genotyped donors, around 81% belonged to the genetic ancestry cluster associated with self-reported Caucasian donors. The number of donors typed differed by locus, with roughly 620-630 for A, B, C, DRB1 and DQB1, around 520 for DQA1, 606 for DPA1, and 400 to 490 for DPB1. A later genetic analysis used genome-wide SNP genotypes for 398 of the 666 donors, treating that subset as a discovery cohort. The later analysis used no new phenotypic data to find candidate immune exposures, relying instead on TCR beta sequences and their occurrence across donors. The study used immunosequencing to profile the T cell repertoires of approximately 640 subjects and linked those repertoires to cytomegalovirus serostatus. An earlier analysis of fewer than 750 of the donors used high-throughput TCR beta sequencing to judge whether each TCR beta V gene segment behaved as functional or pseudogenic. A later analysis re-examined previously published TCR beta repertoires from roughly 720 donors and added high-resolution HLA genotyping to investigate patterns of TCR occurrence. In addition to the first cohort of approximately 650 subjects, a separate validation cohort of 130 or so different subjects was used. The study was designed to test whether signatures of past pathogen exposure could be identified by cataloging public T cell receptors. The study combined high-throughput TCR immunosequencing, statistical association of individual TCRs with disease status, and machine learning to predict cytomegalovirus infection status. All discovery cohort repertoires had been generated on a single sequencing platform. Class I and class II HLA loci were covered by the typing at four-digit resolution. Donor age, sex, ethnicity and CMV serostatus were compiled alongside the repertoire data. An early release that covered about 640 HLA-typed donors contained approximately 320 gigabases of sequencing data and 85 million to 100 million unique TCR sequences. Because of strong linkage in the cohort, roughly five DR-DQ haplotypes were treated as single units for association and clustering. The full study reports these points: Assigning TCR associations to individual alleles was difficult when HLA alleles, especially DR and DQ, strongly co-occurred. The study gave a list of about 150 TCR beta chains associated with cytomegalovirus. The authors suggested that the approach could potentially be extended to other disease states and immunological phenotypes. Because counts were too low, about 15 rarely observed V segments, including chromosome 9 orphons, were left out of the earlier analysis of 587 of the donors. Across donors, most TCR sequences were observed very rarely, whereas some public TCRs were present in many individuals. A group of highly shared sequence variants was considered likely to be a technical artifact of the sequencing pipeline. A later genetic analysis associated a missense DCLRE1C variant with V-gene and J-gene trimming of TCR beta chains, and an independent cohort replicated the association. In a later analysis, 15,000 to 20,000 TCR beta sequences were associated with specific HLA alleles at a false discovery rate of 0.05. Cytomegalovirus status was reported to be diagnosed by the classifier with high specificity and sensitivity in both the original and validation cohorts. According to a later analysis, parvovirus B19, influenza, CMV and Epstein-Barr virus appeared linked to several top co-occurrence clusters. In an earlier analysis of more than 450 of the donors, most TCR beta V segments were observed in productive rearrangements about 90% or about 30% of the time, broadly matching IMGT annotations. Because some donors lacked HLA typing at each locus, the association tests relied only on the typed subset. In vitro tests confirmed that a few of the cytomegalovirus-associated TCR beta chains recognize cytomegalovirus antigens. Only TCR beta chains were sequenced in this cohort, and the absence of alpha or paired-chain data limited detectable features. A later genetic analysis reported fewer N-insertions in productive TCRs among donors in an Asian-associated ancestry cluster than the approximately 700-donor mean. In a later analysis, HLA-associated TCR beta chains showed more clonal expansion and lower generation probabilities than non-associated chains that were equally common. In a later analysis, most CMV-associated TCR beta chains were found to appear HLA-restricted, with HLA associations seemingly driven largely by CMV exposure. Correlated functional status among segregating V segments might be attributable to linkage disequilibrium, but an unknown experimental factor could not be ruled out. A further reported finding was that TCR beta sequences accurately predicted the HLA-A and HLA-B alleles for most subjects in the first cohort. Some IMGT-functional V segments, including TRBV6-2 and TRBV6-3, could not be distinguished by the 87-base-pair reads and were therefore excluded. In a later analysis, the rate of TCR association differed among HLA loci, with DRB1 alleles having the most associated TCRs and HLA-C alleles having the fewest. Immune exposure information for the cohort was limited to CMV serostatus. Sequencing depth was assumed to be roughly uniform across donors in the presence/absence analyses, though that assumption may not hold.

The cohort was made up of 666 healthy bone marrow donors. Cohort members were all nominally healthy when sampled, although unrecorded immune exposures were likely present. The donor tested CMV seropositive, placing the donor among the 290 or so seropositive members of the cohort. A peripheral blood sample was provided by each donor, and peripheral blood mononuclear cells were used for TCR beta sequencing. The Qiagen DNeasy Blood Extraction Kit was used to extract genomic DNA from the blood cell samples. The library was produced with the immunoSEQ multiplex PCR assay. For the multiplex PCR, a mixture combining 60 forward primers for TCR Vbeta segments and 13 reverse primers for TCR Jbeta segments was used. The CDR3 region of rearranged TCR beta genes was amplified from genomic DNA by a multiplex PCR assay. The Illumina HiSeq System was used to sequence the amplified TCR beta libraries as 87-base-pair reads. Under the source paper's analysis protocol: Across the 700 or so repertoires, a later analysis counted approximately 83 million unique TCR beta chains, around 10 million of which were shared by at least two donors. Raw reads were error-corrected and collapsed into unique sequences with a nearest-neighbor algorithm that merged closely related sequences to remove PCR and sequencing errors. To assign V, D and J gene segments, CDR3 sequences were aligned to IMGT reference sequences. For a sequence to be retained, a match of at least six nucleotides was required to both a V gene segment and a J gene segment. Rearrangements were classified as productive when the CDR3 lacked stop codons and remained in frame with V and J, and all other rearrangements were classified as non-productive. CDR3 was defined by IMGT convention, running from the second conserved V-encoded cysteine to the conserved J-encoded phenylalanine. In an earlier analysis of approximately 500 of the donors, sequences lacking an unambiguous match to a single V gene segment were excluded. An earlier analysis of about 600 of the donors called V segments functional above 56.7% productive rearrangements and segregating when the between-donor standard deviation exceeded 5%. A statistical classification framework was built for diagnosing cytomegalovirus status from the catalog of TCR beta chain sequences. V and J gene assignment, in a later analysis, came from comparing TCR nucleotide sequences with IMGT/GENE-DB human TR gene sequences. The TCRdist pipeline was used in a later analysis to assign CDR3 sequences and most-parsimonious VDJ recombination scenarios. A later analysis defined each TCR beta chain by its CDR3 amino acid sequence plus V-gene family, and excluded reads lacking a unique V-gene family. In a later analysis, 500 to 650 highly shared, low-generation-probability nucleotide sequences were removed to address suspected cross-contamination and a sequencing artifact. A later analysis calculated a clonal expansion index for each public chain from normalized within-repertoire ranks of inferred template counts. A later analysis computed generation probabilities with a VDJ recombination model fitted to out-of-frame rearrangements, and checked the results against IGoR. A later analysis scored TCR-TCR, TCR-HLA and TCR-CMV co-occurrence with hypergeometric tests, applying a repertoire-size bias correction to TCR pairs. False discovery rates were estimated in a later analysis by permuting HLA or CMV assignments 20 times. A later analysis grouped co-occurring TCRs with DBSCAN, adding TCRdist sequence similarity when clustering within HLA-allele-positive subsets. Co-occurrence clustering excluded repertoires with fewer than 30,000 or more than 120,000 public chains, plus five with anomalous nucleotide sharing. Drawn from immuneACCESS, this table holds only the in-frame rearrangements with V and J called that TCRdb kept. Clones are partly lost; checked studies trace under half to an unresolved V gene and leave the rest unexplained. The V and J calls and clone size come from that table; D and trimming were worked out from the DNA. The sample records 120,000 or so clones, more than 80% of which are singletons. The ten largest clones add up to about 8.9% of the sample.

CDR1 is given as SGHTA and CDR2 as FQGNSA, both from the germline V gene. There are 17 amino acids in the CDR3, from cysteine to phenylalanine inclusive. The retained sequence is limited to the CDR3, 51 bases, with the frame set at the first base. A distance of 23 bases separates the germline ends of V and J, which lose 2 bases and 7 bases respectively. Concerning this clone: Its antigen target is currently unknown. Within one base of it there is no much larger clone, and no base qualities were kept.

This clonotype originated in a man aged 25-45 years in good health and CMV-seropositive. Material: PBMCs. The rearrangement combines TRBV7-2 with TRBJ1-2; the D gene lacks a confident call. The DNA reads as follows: TGTGCCAGCAGCTTAAAATCGTTGCTGTTAGAATTCTCTGGCTACACCTTC. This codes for CASSLKSLLLEFSGYTF.